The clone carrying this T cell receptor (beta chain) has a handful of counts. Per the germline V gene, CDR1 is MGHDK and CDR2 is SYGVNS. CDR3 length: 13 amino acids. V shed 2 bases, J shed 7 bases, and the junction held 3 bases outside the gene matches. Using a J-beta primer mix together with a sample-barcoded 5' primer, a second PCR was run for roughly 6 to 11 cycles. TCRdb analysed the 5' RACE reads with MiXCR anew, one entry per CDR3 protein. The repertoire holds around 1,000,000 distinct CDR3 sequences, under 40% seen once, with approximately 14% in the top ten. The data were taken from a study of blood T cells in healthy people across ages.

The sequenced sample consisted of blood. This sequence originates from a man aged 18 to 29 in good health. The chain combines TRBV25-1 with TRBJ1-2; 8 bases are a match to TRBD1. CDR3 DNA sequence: TGTGCCAGCAGTGAAGGACAGGGACCTGGCTACACCTTC. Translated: CASSEGQGPGYTF.